This TCR beta chain was sequenced during a study of shared clonotypes between healthy human individuals. Study findings and constraints: Sorted-subset sequencing was shown by rarefaction to be incomplete despite large depth.

Remarks on this clone: Antigen specificity is unknown.

V was pared by 3 bases and J by 6 bases, with 10 bases of the junction left unmatched. Germline assignment: CDR1 SGHDT and CDR2 YYEEEE. The CDR3 is 16 amino acids. Assay execution proceeded at the deep level. Clones were sequenced by immunoSEQ multiplex PCR, and TCRdb holds only the in-frame ones, with some missing. Of over a million clones detected, about 96% appear once; the ten largest clones hold approximately 1.1%. The chain recombines TRBV5-6 with TRBJ1-5, with 9 bases that match TRBD1. Sequencing used naive CD4+ T cells sorted from blood. Subset specified: CD45RA+ positively selected. The sequence was collected from a man aged 25 to 40 in good health. The CDR3 bases are TGTGCCAGCAGCTCCGGGACAGGGATGGATAGTCAGCCCCAGCATTTT. Translating gives CASSSGTGMDSQPQHF.